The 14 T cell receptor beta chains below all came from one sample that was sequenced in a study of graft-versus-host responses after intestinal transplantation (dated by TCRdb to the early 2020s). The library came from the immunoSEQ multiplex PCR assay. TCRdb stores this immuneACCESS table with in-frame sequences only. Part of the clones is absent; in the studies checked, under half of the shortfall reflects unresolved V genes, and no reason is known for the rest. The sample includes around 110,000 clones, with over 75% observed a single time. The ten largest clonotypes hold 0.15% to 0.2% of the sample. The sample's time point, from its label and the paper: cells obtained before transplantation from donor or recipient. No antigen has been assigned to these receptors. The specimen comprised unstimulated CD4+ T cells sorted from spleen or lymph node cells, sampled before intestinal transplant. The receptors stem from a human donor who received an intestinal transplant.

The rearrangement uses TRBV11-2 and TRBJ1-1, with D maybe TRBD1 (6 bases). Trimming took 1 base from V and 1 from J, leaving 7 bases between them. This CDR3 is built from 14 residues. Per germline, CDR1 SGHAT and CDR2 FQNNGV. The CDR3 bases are TGTGCCAGCAGCTTAGCCAGGGGGAACACTGAAGCTTTCTTT. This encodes CASSLARGNTEAFF. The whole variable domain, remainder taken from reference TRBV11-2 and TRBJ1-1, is EAGVAQSPRYKIIEKRQSVAFWCNPISGHATLYWYQQILGQGPKLLIQFQNNGVVDDSQLPKDRFSAERLKGVDSTLKIQPAKLEDSAVYLCASSLARGNTEAFFGQGTRLTVV.

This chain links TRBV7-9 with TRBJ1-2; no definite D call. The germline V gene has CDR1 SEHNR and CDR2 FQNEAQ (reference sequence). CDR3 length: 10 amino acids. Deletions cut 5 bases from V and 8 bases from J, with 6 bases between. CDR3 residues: CASSGEGYTF. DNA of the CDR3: TGTGCCAGCAGCGGGGAGGGCTACACCTTC. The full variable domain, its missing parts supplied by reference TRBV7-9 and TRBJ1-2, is DTGVSQNPRHKITKRGQNVTFRCDPISEHNRLYWYRQTLGQGPEFLTYFQNEAQLEKSRLLSDRFSAERPKGSFSTLEIQRTEQGDSAMYLCASSGEGYTFGSGTRLTVV.

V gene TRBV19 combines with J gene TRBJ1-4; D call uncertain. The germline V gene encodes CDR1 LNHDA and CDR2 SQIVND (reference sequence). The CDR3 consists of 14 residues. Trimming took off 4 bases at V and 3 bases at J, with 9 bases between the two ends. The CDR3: CASSSRGANEKLFF. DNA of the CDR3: TGTGCCAGTAGTAGTCGGGGAGCTAATGAAAAACTGTTTTTT.

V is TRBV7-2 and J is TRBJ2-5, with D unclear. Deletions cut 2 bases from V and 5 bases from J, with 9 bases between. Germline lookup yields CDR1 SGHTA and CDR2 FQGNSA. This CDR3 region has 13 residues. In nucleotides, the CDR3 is TGTGCCAGCAGCTTAATGCGCTTTGAGACCCAGTACTTC. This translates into CASSLMRFETQYF. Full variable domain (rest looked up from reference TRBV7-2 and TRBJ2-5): GAGVSQSPSNKVTEKGKDVELRCDPISGHTALYWYRQSLGQGLEFLIYFQGNSAPDKSGLPSDRFSAERTGGSVSTLTIQRTQQEDSAVYLCASSLMRFETQYFGPGTRLLVL.

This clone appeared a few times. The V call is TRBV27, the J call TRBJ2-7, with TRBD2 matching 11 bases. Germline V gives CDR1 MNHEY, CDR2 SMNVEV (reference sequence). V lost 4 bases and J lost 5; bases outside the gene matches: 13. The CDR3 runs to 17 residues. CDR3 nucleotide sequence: TGTGCCAGCAGTTCTCTAGGTAGCGGGAGGGCCAGGAACGAGCAGTACTTC. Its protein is CASSSLGSGRARNEQYF.

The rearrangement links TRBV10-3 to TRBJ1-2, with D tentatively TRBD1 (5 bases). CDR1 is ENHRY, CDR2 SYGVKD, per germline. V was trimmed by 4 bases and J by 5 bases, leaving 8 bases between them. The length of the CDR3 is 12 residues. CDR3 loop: CAISVTGYGYTF. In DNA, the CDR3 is TGTGCCATCAGTGTTACAGGTTATGGCTACACCTTC.

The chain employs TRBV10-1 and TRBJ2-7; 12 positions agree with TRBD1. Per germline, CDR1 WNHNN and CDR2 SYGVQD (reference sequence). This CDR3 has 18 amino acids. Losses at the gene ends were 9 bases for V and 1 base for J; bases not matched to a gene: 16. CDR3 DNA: TGCGCCAGTTCCACGGGGAGGGACAGGGGGCCGTTTTCCTACGAGCAGTACTTC. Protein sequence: CASSTGRDRGPFSYEQYF.

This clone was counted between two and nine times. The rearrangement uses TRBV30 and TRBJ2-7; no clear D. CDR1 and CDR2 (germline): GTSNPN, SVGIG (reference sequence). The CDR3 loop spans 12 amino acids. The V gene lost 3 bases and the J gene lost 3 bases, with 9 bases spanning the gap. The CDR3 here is CAWSQLHYEQYF. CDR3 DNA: TGTGCCTGGAGCCAACTCCACTACGAGCAGTACTTC.

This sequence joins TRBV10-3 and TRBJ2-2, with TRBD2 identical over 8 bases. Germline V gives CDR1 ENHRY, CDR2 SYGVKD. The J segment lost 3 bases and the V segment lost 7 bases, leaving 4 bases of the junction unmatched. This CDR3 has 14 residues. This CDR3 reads CAIKASGYTGELFF. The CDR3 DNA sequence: TGTGCCATCAAAGCTAGCGGGTACACCGGGGAGCTGTTTTTT.

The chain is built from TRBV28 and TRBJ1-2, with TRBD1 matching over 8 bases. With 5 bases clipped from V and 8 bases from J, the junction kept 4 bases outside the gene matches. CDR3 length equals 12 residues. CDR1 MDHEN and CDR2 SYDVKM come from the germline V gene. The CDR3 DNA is TGTGCCAGCAGTCTCAGGGGGCTCGGCTACACCTTC. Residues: CASSLRGLGYTF.

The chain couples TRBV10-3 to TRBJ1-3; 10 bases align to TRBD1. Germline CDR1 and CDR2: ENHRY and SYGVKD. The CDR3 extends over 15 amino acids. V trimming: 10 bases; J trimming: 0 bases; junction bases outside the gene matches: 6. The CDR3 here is CATAGQGVSGNTIYF. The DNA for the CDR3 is TGTGCCACCGCAGGACAGGGGGTCTCTGGAAACACCATATATTTT.

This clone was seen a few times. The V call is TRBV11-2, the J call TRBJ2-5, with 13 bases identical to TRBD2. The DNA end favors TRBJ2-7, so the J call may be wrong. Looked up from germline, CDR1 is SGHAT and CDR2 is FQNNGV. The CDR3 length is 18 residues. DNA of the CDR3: TGTGCCAGCAGTCGTCGGACTAGCGGGGGCCGGAGCTCCTACGAGCAGTACTTC. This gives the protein CASSRRTSGGRSSYEQYF.

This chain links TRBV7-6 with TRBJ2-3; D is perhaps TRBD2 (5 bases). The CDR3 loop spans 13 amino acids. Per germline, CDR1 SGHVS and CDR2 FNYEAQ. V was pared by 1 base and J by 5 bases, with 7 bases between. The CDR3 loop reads CASSLDRGDTQYF. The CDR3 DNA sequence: TGTGCCAGCAGCTTAGATCGGGGAGATACGCAGTATTTT.

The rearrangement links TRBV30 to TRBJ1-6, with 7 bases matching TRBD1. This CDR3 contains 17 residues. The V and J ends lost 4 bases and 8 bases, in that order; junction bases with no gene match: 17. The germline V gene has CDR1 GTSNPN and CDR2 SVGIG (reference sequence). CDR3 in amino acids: CAWIPGTVSLGDSPLHF. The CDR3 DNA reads TGTGCCTGGATCCCCGGGACAGTAAGTTTAGGAGATTCACCCCTCCACTTT.